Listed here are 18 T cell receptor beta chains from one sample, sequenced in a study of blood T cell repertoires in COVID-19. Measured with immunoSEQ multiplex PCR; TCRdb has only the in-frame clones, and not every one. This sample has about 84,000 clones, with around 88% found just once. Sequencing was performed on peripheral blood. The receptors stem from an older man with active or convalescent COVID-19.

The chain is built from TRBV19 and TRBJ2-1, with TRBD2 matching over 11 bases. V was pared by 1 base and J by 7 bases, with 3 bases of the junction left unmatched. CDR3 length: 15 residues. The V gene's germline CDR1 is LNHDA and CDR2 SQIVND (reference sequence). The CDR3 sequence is CASSIGSGRANEQFF. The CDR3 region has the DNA TGTGCCAGTAGTATAGGTAGCGGGAGGGCTAATGAGCAGTTCTTC.

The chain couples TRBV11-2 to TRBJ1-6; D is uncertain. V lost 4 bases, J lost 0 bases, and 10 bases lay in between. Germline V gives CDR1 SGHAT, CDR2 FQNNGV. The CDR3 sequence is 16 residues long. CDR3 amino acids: CASSSLKSSYNSPLHF. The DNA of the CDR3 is TGTGCCAGCAGCTCCCTCAAGAGCTCCTATAATTCACCCCTCCACTTT.

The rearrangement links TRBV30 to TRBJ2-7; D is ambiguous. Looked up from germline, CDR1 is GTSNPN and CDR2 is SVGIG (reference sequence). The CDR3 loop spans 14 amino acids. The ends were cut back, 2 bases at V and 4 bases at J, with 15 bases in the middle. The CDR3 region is CAWSSRTLKYEQYF. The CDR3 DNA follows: TGTGCCTGGAGTAGTAGAACCCTGAAATACGAGCAGTACTTC.

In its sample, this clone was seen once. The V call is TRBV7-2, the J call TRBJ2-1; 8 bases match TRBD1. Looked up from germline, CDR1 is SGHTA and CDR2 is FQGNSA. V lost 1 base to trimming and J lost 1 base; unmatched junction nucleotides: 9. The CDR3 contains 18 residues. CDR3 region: CASSLGPQGASSYNEQFF. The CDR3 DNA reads TGTGCCAGCAGCTTAGGGCCCCAGGGGGCCTCATCCTACAATGAGCAGTTCTTC.

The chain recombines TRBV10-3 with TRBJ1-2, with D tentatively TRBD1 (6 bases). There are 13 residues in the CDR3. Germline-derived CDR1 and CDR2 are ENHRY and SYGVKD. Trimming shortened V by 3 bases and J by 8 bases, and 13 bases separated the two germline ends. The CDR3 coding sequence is TGTGCCATCAGTGAAGGTCAGGGGCAAGGCTACACCTTC. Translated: CAISEGQGQGYTF.

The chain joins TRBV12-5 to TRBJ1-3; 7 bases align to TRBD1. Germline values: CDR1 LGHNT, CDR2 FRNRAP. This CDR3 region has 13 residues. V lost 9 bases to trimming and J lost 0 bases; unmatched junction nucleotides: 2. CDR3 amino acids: CASRQGSGNTIYF. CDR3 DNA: TGTGCTAGCAGACAGGGCTCTGGAAACACCATATATTTT. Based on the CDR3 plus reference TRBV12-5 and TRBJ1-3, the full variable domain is DARVTQTPRHKVTEMGQEVTMRCQPILGHNTVFWYRQTMMQGLELLAYFRNRAPLDDSGMPKDRFSAEMPDATLATLKIQPSEPRDSAVYFCASRQGSGNTIYFGEGSWLTVV.

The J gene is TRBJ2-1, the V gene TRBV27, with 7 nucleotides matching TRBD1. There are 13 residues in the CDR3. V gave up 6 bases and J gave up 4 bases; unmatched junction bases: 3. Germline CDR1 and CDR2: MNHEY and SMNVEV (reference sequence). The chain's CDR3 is CASSNRGYNEQFF. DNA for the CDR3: TGTGCCAGCAGCAACAGGGGATACAATGAGCAGTTCTTC.

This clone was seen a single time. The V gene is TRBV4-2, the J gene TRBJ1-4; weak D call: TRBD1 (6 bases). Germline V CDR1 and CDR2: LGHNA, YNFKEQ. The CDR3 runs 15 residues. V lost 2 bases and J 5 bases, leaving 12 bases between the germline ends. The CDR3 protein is CASSQSGHQNEKLFF. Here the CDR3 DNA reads TGTGCCAGCAGCCAATCGGGACACCAGAATGAAAAACTGTTTTTT.

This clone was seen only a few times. CDR3 region: CASSPIDRHTEAFF. CDR3 DNA: TGCGCCAGCAGTCCCATAGACAGACATACTGAAGCTTTCTTT. The V gene is TRBV10-2, the J gene TRBJ1-1; a weak D match, TRBD1 (5 bases). The germline V gene encodes CDR1 WSHSY and CDR2 SAAADI. The CDR3 loop spans 14 amino acids. V lost 5 bases to trimming and J lost 5 bases, with 15 bases between them.

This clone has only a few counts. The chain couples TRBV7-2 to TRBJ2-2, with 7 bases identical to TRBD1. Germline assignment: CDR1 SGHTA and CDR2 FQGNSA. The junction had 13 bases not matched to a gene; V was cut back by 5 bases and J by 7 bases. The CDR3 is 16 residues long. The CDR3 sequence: CASSPDREGAGGELFF. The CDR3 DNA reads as TGTGCCAGCAGCCCAGACCGTGAGGGGGCAGGCGGGGAGCTGTTTTTT. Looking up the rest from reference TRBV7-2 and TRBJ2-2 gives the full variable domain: GAGVSQSPSNKVTEKGKDVELRCDPISGHTALYWYRQSLGQGLEFLIYFQGNSAPDKSGLPSDRFSAERTGGSVSTLTIQRTQQEDSAVYLCASSPDREGAGGELFFGEGSRLTVL.

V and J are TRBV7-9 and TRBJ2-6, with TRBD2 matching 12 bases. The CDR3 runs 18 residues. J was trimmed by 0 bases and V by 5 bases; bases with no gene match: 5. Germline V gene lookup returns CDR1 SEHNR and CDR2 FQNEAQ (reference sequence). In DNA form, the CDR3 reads TGTGCCAGCAGCACCCGACTAGCGGGGGCCTCTGGGGCCAACGTCCTGACTTTC. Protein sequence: CASSTRLAGASGANVLTF.

The CDR3 protein is CSGGQGTYEQYF. CDR3 DNA sequence: TGCAGCGGGGGACAGGGAACCTACGAGCAGTACTTC. The chain links TRBV29-1 to TRBJ2-7; 9 nucleotides match TRBD1. Germline V gene data show CDR1 as SQVTM and CDR2 as ANQGSEA. CDR3 size: 12 residues. The V segment lost 7 bases and the J segment 2 bases; nucleotides outside the gene matches: 3.

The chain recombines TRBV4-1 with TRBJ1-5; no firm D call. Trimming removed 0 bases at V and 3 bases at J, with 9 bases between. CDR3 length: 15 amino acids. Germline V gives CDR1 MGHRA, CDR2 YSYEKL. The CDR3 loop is CASSQEGGNNQPQHF. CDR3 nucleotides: TGCGCCAGCAGCCAAGAAGGCGGGAACAATCAGCCCCAGCATTTT.

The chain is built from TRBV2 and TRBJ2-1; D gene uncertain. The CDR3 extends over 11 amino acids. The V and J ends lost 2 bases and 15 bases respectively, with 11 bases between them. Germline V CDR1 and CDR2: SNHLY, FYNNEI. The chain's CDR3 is CASSESSRWFF. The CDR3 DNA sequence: TGTGCCAGCAGTGAAAGTTCCAGGTGGTTCTTC.

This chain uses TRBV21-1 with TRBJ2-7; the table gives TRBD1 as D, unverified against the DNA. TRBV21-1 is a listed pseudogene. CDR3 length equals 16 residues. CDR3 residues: CASSSGWSGGVYEQYF. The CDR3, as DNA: TGTGCCAGCAGCTCGGGTTGGTCAGGGGGAGTCTACGAGCAGTACTTC.

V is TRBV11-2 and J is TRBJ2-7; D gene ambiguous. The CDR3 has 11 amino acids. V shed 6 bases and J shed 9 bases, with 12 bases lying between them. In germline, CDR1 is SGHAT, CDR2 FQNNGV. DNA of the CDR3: TGTGCCAGCAGTGCGGATTTGAGGCAGTACTTC. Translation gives CASSADLRQYF.

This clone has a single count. Here the CDR3 DNA reads TGTGCCAGCTCACCAAGCGGGAGTGGCGGCTACACCTTC. Translated: CASSPSGSGGYTF. V and J are TRBV18 and TRBJ1-2; D is unresolved. V was pared by 2 bases and J by 8 bases, with 12 bases between. This CDR3 spans 13 amino acids. The germline V gene has CDR1 KGHSH and CDR2 LQKENI.

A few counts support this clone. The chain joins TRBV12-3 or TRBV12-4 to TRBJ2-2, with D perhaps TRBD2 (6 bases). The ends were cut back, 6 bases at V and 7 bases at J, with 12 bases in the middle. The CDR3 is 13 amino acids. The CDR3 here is CASSSQRVGELFF. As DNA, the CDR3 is TGTGCCAGCAGCTCCCAGCGGGTCGGGGAGCTGTTTTTT.